This T cell receptor (beta chain) was captured by sequencing in a study of cytomegalovirus exposure and HLA in healthy donors. Study details: A prior analysis found 117 million unique TCR beta sequences from around 180 million T cells. Study-wide results and caveats: Most of the CMV-associated TCR beta chains (in a later analysis) appeared to be HLA-restricted. Later analysis showed TCR association rates varying by HLA locus, highest for DRB1 and lowest for HLA-C.

As for this clone: The antigen is unknown.

The PCR made use of 60 Vbeta and 13 Jbeta primers. Clones were read by immunoSEQ multiplex PCR, and TCRdb kept only the in-frame ones, dropping some. The repertoire includes under 150,000 clones, 70% to 85% of them detected once, and approximately 2.3% sits in the top ten. The germline gives CDR1 LNHNV, CDR2 YYDKDF (reference sequence). The V end lost 4 bases, the J end lost 0 bases, and 9 bases lay between the germline ends. This CDR3 is built from 15 residues. The sequenced material came from PBMCs. This TCR derives from a male donor in good health and CMV-seronegative. J is TRBJ1-4 and V is TRBV15; D uncertain. Here the CDR3 reads CATSTGKPTNEKLFF. In nucleotides, the CDR3 is TGTGCCACCAGCACCGGGAAACCAACTAATGAAAAACTGTTTTTT.